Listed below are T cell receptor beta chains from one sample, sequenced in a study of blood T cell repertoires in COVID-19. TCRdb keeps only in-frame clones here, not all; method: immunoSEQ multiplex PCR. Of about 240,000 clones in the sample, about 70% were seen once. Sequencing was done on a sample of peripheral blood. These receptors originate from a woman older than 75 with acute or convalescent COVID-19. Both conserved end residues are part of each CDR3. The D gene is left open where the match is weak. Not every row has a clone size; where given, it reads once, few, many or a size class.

CDR3: CASSLSLGRGGASPLHF
DNA: TGTGCCAGCAGCTTAAGTTTAGGCCGCGGAGGGGCTTCACCCCTCCACTTT
V: TRBV7-8
size: NA
J: TRBJ1-6
D: NA
length: 17

CDR3: CASSRTLATNEKLFF
DNA: TGTGCCAGTAGTAGGACACTTGCAACTAATGAAAAACTGTTTTTT
V: TRBV19
size: NA
J: TRBJ1-4
D: NA
length: 15

CDR3: CASSQNVQGAGELFF
DNA: TGTGCCAGCAGTCAAAACGTCCAGGGGGCCGGGGAGCTGTTTTTT
V: TRBV2
size: NA
J: TRBJ2-2
D: TRBD1
length: 15

CDR3: CASSLGSGPITDTQYF
DNA: TGCGCCAGCAGCTTGGGGAGCGGCCCTATAACAGATACGCAGTATTTT
V: TRBV5-1
size: once
J: TRBJ2-3
D: NA
length: 16

CDR3: CASSQDPGQSNEKLFF
DNA: TGTGCCAGCAGCCAAGATCCAGGACAGAGTAATGAAAAACTGTTTTTT
V: TRBV3-1/TRBV3-2
size: NA
J: TRBJ1-4
D: NA
length: 16

CDR3: CASSQDLPGVAYEQYF
DNA: TGCGCCAGCAGCCAAGATTTGCCGGGAGTAGCCTACGAGCAGTACTTC
V: TRBV4-3
size: NA
J: TRBJ2-7
D: NA
length: 16

CDR3: CASSIAGSNTGELFF
DNA: TGTGCCAGTAGTATTGCAGGGTCGAACACCGGGGAGCTGTTTTTT
V: TRBV19
size: NA
J: TRBJ2-2
D: NA
length: 15

CDR3: CASSHDRSLEIQYF
DNA: TGTGCCAGCTCACACGACAGGTCCTTGGAGATTCAGTACTTC
V: TRBV18
size: NA
J: TRBJ2-4
D: NA
length: 14

CDR3: CASNRPGHTDTQYF
DNA: TGTGCCAGCAACCGACCGGGACACACAGATACGCAGTATTTT
V: TRBV5-4
size: NA
J: TRBJ2-3
D: NA
length: 14

CDR3: CASSLGIGGAEQYF
DNA: TGTGCCAGCAGCCTGGGGATAGGGGGGGCCGAGCAGTACTTC
V: TRBV3-1/TRBV3-2
size: NA
J: TRBJ2-7
D: NA
length: 14

CDR3: CASSSRVEGSPLHF
DNA: TGCGCCAGCAGCTCGAGGGTAGAGGGCTCACCCCTCCACTTT
V: TRBV5-1
size: NA
J: TRBJ1-6
D: NA
length: 14

CDR3: CASSQERQVGTGELFF
DNA: TGCGCCAGCAGCCAAGAGAGACAGGTTGGGACCGGGGAGCTGTTTTTT
V: TRBV4-1
size: NA
J: TRBJ2-2
D: NA
length: 16

CDR3: CASRDKLYNEQFF
DNA: TGTGCCAGCCGGGACAAACTATACAATGAGCAGTTCTTC
V: TRBV27
size: few
J: TRBJ2-1
D: NA
length: 13

CDR3: CASSHILRGRNSPLHF
DNA: TGCGCCAGCAGCCACATCCTCAGGGGAAGGAATTCACCCCTCCACTTT
V: TRBV4-1
size: NA
J: TRBJ1-6
D: NA
length: 16

CDR3: CATSRGHGNTEAFF
DNA: TGTGCCACCAGCAGAGGGCATGGGAACACTGAAGCTTTCTTT
V: TRBV15
size: NA
J: TRBJ1-1
D: NA
length: 14

CDR3: CASSVSGLRDSTNYGYTF
DNA: TGTGCCAGCAGTGTTTCGGGGCTCCGGGACAGCACTAACTATGGCTACACCTTC
V: TRBV2
size: NA
J: TRBJ1-2
D: TRBD1
length: 18

CDR3: CASSSGGASYEQYF
DNA: TGTGCCAGCTCCTCGGGAGGGGCTTCCTACGAGCAGTACTTC
V: TRBV18
size: NA
J: TRBJ2-7
D: TRBD2
length: 14

CDR3: CASSLAGSYEQYF
DNA: TGCGCCAGCAGCTTGGCGGGATCCTACGAGCAGTACTTC
V: TRBV5-1
size: NA
J: TRBJ2-7
D: NA
length: 13

CDR3: CAWSVWGGGGRTDTQYF
DNA: TGTGCCTGGAGTGTTTGGGGCGGAGGGGGCCGAACAGATACGCAGTATTTT
V: TRBV30
size: NA
J: TRBJ2-3
D: NA
length: 17

CDR3: CASSYVVGVSNQPQHF
DNA: TGTGCCAGCAGTTACGTGGTGGGCGTTAGCAATCAGCCCCAGCATTTT
V: TRBV6-5
size: NA
J: TRBJ1-5
D: NA
length: 16

CDR3: CASSHGTNNYGYTF
DNA: TGTGCCAGCAGCCACGGGACAAATAACTATGGCTACACCTTC
V: TRBV7-9
size: NA
J: TRBJ1-2
D: NA
length: 14

CDR3: CASSPQGAGANVLTF
DNA: TGCGCCAGCAGCCCACAGGGTGCTGGGGCCAACGTCCTGACTTTC
V: TRBV5-1
size: NA
J: TRBJ2-6
D: NA
length: 15

CDR3: CASRDRDRASYEQYF
DNA: TGCGCCAGCAGAGACCGGGACAGGGCTTCCTACGAGCAGTACTTC
V: TRBV23-1
size: NA
J: TRBJ2-7
D: TRBD1
length: 15

CDR3: CASSLFITETNYGYTF
DNA: TGTGCCAGCAGCTTATTTATAACAGAAACTAACTATGGCTACACCTTC
V: TRBV7-2
size: NA
J: TRBJ1-2
D: NA
length: 16

CDR3: CASSQTGWANVLTF
DNA: TGCGCCAGCAGCCAAACAGGGTGGGCCAACGTCCTGACTTTC
V: TRBV4-1
size: NA
J: TRBJ2-6
D: NA
length: 14

CDR3: CASSPAVQETQYF
DNA: TGTGCCAGCTCACCAGCAGTACAAGAGACCCAGTACTTC
V: TRBV18
size: NA
J: TRBJ2-5
D: NA
length: 13

CDR3: CASSKTPARGNTEAFF
DNA: TGTGCCAGCAGCAAGACCCCGGCCCGGGGGAACACTGAAGCTTTCTTT
V: TRBV7-8
size: NA
J: TRBJ1-1
D: NA
length: 16

CDR3: CASSLEGAYNSPLHF
DNA: TGCGCCAGCAGCTTGGAGGGGGCCTATAATTCACCCCTCCACTTT
V: TRBV5-1
size: NA
J: TRBJ1-6
D: NA
length: 15

CDR3: CASSSDRGGYNEQFF
DNA: TGTGCCAGCAGCTCCGACAGGGGGGGTTACAATGAGCAGTTCTTC
V: TRBV7-3
size: NA
J: TRBJ2-1
D: TRBD1
length: 15

CDR3: CASSYEGLQIGEQFF
DNA: TGTGCCAGCAGTTATGAAGGACTACAAATTGGGGAGCAGTTCTTC
V: TRBV6-5
size: NA
J: TRBJ2-1
D: NA
length: 15

CDR3: CASTGTLNSPLHF
DNA: TGTGCCAGCACAGGGACTTTAAATTCACCCCTCCACTTT
V: TRBV6-5
size: NA
J: TRBJ1-6
D: NA
length: 13

CDR3: CASSPRIDRVNEQFF
DNA: TGTGCCAGCAGCCCCCGCATAGACAGGGTGAATGAGCAGTTCTTC
V: TRBV7-6
size: NA
J: TRBJ2-1
D: TRBD1
length: 15

CDR3: CASSHPTLSDINSYNEQFF
DNA: TGTGCCAGCAGCCACCCGACGCTTAGTGACATTAATTCCTACAATGAGCAGTTCTTC
V: TRBV3-1/TRBV3-2
size: NA
J: TRBJ2-1
D: NA
length: 19

CDR3: CASSEALAIQYF
DNA: TGTGCCAGCAGTGAAGCGCTCGCGATACAGTACTTC
V: TRBV2
size: NA
J: TRBJ2-4
D: NA
length: 12

CDR3: CAWSAGLADTQYF
DNA: TGTGCCTGGAGTGCGGGGTTGGCAGATACGCAGTATTTT
V: TRBV30
size: NA
J: TRBJ2-3
D: NA
length: 13

CDR3: CASSTHPRTRRQETQYF
DNA: TGTGCCAGCAGCACTCACCCGAGGACTAGAAGGCAAGAGACCCAGTACTTC
V: TRBV11-2
size: NA
J: TRBJ2-5
D: TRBD2
length: 17

CDR3: CASSFEVNTEAFF
DNA: TGTGCCAGCAGTTTCGAGGTGAACACTGAAGCTTTCTTT
V: TRBV2
size: NA
J: TRBJ1-1
D: NA
length: 13

CDR3: CASSWATGNYGYTF
DNA: TGTGCCAGCAGCTGGGCGACAGGGAACTATGGCTACACCTTC
V: TRBV13
size: NA
J: TRBJ1-2
D: TRBD1
length: 14

CDR3: CASSLDRDNQPQHF
DNA: TGTGCCAGCAGCTTAGATCGGGATAATCAGCCCCAGCATTTT
V: TRBV11-2
size: few
J: TRBJ1-5
D: NA
length: 14

CDR3: CASEAGGTDTQYF
DNA: TGTGCCAGCGAAGCGGGGGGCACAGATACGCAGTATTTT
V: TRBV5-4
size: NA
J: TRBJ2-3
D: TRBD2
length: 13

CDR3: CASSPGQFSYEQYF
DNA: TGTGCCAGCAGCCCCGGACAGTTTTCCTACGAGCAGTACTTC
V: TRBV6-5
size: NA
J: TRBJ2-7
D: NA
length: 14

CDR3: CSVRGGDIETQYF
DNA: TGCAGCGTGAGGGGGGGGGACATAGAGACCCAGTACTTC
V: TRBV29-1
size: NA
J: TRBJ2-5
D: NA
length: 13

CDR3: CASSPGAILNYGYTF
DNA: TGTGCCAGCTCACCGGGGGCCATTCTTAACTATGGCTACACCTTC
V: TRBV18
size: NA
J: TRBJ1-2
D: NA
length: 15